Listed here are 29 T cell receptor beta chains from one sample, sequenced in a study of blood T cells in healthy people across ages (dated by TCRdb to the mid-2010s). Libraries came from 5' RACE. Sequencer: Illumina HiSeq 2500. A second PCR of about 6 to 12 cycles was performed with a sample-barcoded 5' primer and a J-beta primer mix. TCRdb handled the public reads itself, with Q25 trimming in fastp and clone calling in MiXCR, and kept productive beta chains. Identical CDR3 proteins give one entry, which carries the most common genes and DNA. The sample records hundreds of thousands of distinct CDR3 sequences, roughly 49% of which are singletons. The ten biggest clones cover around a third of the sample. The sequenced material came from blood. Receptors were obtained from a woman aged 55-69 years in good health.

V is TRBV20-1 and J is TRBJ2-1, with 13 bases matching TRBD2. V trimming: 3 bases; J trimming: 3 bases; junction bases outside the gene matches: 2. CDR1 and CDR2 from the germline V gene are DFQATT and SNEGSKA (reference sequence). This CDR3 comprises 15 residues. CDR3 DNA: TGCAGTGCTAGGGGACTAGCGGGACTCTACAATGAGCAGTTCTTC. Amino acids: CSARGLAGLYNEQFF.

The chain is built from TRBV5-5 and TRBJ1-1, with 9 bases that match TRBD1. The junction had 7 bases not matched to a gene; V was cut back by 3 bases and J by 7 bases. This CDR3 has 14 amino acids. Germline V gene data show CDR1 as SGHKS and CDR2 as YYEKEE (reference sequence). The CDR3 DNA reads TGTGCCAGCAGCTCCTGGGACAGGGCGATTGAAGCTTTCTTT. This gives the protein CASSSWDRAIEAFF.

This clonotype was counted a few times. The V and J genes are TRBV11-2 and TRBJ2-3; 7 bases fit TRBD2. This CDR3 spans 17 amino acids. The germline V gene has CDR1 SGHAT and CDR2 FQNNGV. Trimming at V came to 4 bases and at J to 6 bases, leaving 16 bases not matched to a gene. The CDR3: CASSWRQAGRFPDTQYF. CDR3 sequence (DNA): TGTGCCAGCAGCTGGAGGCAAGCGGGGAGATTCCCCGATACGCAGTATTTT. Looking up the rest from reference TRBV11-2 and TRBJ2-3 gives the full variable domain: EAGVAQSPRYKIIEKRQSVAFWCNPISGHATLYWYQQILGQGPKLLIQFQNNGVVDDSQLPKDRFSAERLKGVDSTLKIQPAKLEDSAVYLCASSWRQAGRFPDTQYFGPGTRLTVL.

This clonotype was counted only a few times. The rearrangement links TRBV29-1 to TRBJ2-7, with no clear D. The germline gives CDR1 SQVTM, CDR2 ANQGSEA. The CDR3 totals 13 residues. Trimming took off 4 bases at V and 3 bases at J, with 13 bases between the two ends. CDR3 protein: CSVVGSSRYEQYF. The CDR3 DNA follows: TGCAGCGTTGTTGGATCAAGCCGCTACGAGCAGTACTTC.

This clonotype was picked up a small number of times. The chain combines TRBV7-3 with TRBJ2-1; no clear D gene. CDR3 length: 13 amino acids. With 6 bases removed from V and 8 bases from J, the gap between germline ends came to 14 bases. Looked up from germline, CDR1 is SGHTA and CDR2 is FQGTGA. In DNA form, the CDR3 reads TGTGCCAGCAGTTCCCCGTGGGCCCATGAGCAGTTCTTC. Translating gives CASSSPWAHEQFF.

CDR3 coding DNA: TGTGCCAGCAGTCTAGACGGGATGCAGTTCTTC. Protein sequence: CASSLDGMQFF. This chain joins TRBV6-2 or TRBV6-3 and TRBJ2-1, with D possibly matching TRBD2 (5 bases). In germline, CDR1 is MNHEY, CDR2 SVGEGT. Trimming shortened V by 5 bases and J by 12 bases, and 11 bases separated the two germline ends. The CDR3 totals 11 residues.

The rearrangement uses TRBV20-1 and TRBJ1-4; D is uncertain. This CDR3 has 14 residues. V was trimmed by 5 bases and J by 7 bases, leaving 17 bases between them. Per the germline V gene, CDR1 is DFQATT and CDR2 is SNEGSKA (reference sequence). The CDR3 region is CSASPGPAGEKLFF. CDR3 coding DNA: TGCAGTGCTTCCCCGGGCCCGGCGGGTGAAAAACTGTTTTTT.

The chain uses TRBV7-7 and TRBJ2-5; 9 bases are a match to TRBD1. Trimming took 4 bases from V and 6 from J; bases not matched to a gene: 3. CDR3 length equals 13 residues. Germline CDR1 SSHAT, CDR2 FNYEAQ (reference sequence). The CDR3 sequence: CASSSDRGQTQYF. The CDR3 DNA sequence: TGTGCCAGCAGCTCGGACAGGGGTCAGACCCAGTACTTC.

Written as DNA, the CDR3 is TGTGCCAGCAGCCCCGATCACAGGGAGACCCAGTACTTC. Encoded protein: CASSPDHRETQYF. V gene TRBV6-5 combines with J gene TRBJ2-7; D possibly corresponds to TRBD1 (5 bases). The better agreement between TRBJ2-5 and the DNA end casts doubt on the J call. The CDR3 loop spans 13 amino acids. The V gene's germline CDR1 is MNHEY and CDR2 SVGAGI.

This rearrangement joins TRBV3-1 to TRBJ1-6; the D is unclear. The CDR3 length is 14 residues. The germline V gene has CDR1 LGHDT and CDR2 YNNKEL (reference sequence). V lost 0 bases to trimming and J lost 7 bases, with 7 bases between them. This chain's CDR3 is CASSQEAENSPLHF. CDR3 bases: TGTGCCAGCAGCCAAGAGGCAGAAAATTCACCCCTCCACTTT.

The V and J genes are TRBV20-1 and TRBJ2-3, with 7 nucleotides matching TRBD1. The J segment lost 4 bases and the V segment lost 3 bases, leaving 10 bases of the junction unmatched. CDR3 size: 15 residues. The germline gives CDR1 DFQATT, CDR2 SNEGSKA (reference sequence). In DNA form, the CDR3 reads TGCAGTGCTAGTTCCGGACAGGATGGTGCAGATACGCAGTATTTT. Amino acids: CSASSGQDGADTQYF.

V and J are TRBV5-1 and TRBJ1-4; D is uncertain. Germline CDR1 SGHRS, CDR2 YFSETQ. This CDR3 is 13 amino acids long. Between the trimmed V and J ends, which lost 0 bases and 5 bases, there was a span of 5 bases. This chain's CDR3 is CASSLEANEKLFF. The DNA of the CDR3 is TGCGCCAGCAGCTTGGAGGCAAATGAAAAACTGTTTTTT.

The rearrangement links TRBV4-2 to TRBJ2-1; 9 bases are shared with TRBD2. The CDR3 is 14 amino acids. Germline V gene lookup returns CDR1 LGHNA and CDR2 YNFKEQ. V lost 2 bases and J lost 9; bases outside the gene matches: 5. The CDR3 nucleotides read TGTGCCAGCAGCCAACTATTAGCGGGAGTTGAGCAGTTCTTC. This sequence encodes CASSQLLAGVEQFF.

The chain joins TRBV7-9 to TRBJ2-1; D is unclear. The germline V gene has CDR1 SEHNR and CDR2 FQNEAQ (reference sequence). The germline V and J ends were trimmed by 3 bases and 5 bases, with 5 bases remaining between them. This CDR3 spans 12 amino acids. DNA for the CDR3: TGTGCCAGCAGCTTTACCAACAATGAGCAGTTCTTC. Amino acids: CASSFTNNEQFF.

The genes are TRBV28 and TRBJ2-7, with D tentatively TRBD1 or TRBD2 (5 bases each). This CDR3 spans 15 amino acids. The germline V and J ends were trimmed by 6 bases and 0 bases, with 15 bases remaining between them. Germline V gives CDR1 MDHEN, CDR2 SYDVKM. CDR3 protein: CASRPPSGRSYEQYF. The CDR3 DNA reads as TGTGCCAGCAGACCCCCGTCGGGGCGCTCCTACGAGCAGTACTTC.

The table lists this clonotype with a few counts. The rearrangement links TRBV27 to TRBJ2-7; 8 bases match TRBD2. Germline CDR1 is MNHEY and CDR2 is SMNVEV (reference sequence). The CDR3 is 14 amino acids. The trim removed 5 bases at V and 3 bases at J, leaving 6 bases unmatched. Written as DNA, the CDR3 is TGTGCCAGCAGTATCTCGGGACTAGGCTACGAGCAGTACTTC. Protein product: CASSISGLGYEQYF.

Turning to this clonotype: The junction and the germline gene differ at one end; a read error may be behind it. This chain links TRBV30 with TRBJ2-5; D remains unclear. The germline V gene has CDR1 GTSNPN and CDR2 SVGIG (reference sequence). The CDR3 is made up of 14 amino acids. DNA for the CDR3: TGTGCCTGGGGTCTCGGTAGGGTCCAAGAGGCCCAGTACTTC. The encoded protein is CAWGLGRVQEAQYF.

In this sample, this clonotype turned up many times. V gene TRBV29-1 combines with J gene TRBJ2-5, with 10 bases aligning to TRBD2. The V gene's germline CDR1 is SQVTM and CDR2 ANQGSEA. V was pared by 5 bases and J by 11 bases, with 17 bases of the junction left unmatched. The CDR3 has 15 residues. The CDR3, as DNA: TGCAGCGTTCGGTCCCGGGCTAGCGGGAGCAATGAGCAGTACTTC. This translates into CSVRSRASGSNEQYF.

V and J are TRBV20-1 and TRBJ1-4; 9 bases are a match to TRBD1. The CDR3 has 14 amino acids. Germline values: CDR1 DFQATT, CDR2 SNEGSKA (reference sequence). Germline trimming cut 3 bases from V and 10 bases from J; bases unmatched to any gene: 9. CDR3 sequence: CSASTGGGIAKLFF. The CDR3 coding sequence is TGCAGTGCTAGTACAGGGGGCGGTATCGCAAAACTGTTTTTT.

The rearrangement joins TRBV10-3 to TRBJ2-4, with D maybe TRBD1 (6 bases). The J call may be faulty, since TRBJ2-7 better matches the DNA end. This CDR3 is 15 amino acids long. Germline CDR1 and CDR2: ENHRY and SYGVKD. CDR3 sequence (DNA): TGTGCCATCAGTGACCAGGGGACCTTGAACTGCGAGCAGTACTTC. Encoded protein: CAISDQGTLNCEQYF.

The rearrangement links TRBV20-1 to TRBJ1-2; D uncertain. There are 10 residues in the CDR3. The ends were cut back, 8 bases at V and 4 bases at J, with 8 bases in the middle. Per germline, CDR1 DFQATT and CDR2 SNEGSKA (reference sequence). CDR3 nucleotide sequence: TGCAGTTTGGGTGGCTATGGCTACACCTTC. Translating gives CSLGGYGYTF.

This chain uses TRBV21-1 with TRBJ2-1; the table assigns TRBD1, which was not confirmed against the DNA. TRBV21-1 represents a pseudogene. The CDR3 loop spans 17 amino acids. The CDR3 DNA follows: TGTGCCAGCAGCAAAGGACAGACAGGGGGTACCAACAATGAGCAGTTCTTC. It encodes CASSKGQTGGTNNEQFF.

The chain has TRBV2 and TRBJ2-1, with no clear D. Germline loops: CDR1 SNHLY, CDR2 FYNNEI. Trimming shortened V by 8 bases and J by 5 bases, and 10 bases separated the two germline ends. This CDR3 contains 12 residues. CDR3 coding DNA: TGTGCCAGCCGTTCGGGCCACAATGAGCAGTTCTTC. As protein: CASRSGHNEQFF.

The CDR3 nucleotides are TGTGCCAGCAGCTTACGACTAACGAGCTCCTACGAGCAGTACTTC. As protein: CASSLRLTSSYEQYF. The genes are TRBV11-2 and TRBJ2-7; a weak D match, TRBD2 (5 bases). Between the trimmed V and J ends, which lost 2 bases and 0 bases, there was a span of 11 bases. Per germline, CDR1 SGHAT and CDR2 FQNNGV. The CDR3 runs 15 residues.

V is TRBV5-6 and J is TRBJ2-5; 8 nucleotides line up with TRBD2. After removal of 0 bases from V and 0 bases from J, the junction contained 1 base not matched to a gene. There are 15 residues in the CDR3. Germline V gives CDR1 SGHDT, CDR2 YYEEEE. The CDR3 nucleotides are TGTGCCAGCAGCTTGGCTAGCGGGTACCAAGAGACCCAGTACTTC. Translated, it gives CASSLASGYQETQYF.

The genes are TRBV3-1 and TRBJ2-4; TRBD2 matches 14 bases. The germline gives CDR1 LGHDT, CDR2 YNNKEL (reference sequence). The V gene end was trimmed by 4 bases and the J gene end by 13 bases; junction bases not matched to a gene: 18. The CDR3 totals 18 residues. The CDR3 spells CASSRSSTGTSGSWEQYF. The CDR3 nucleotides read TGTGCCAGCAGCCGATCTTCTACCGGGACTAGCGGGAGTTGGGAGCAGTACTTC.

The CDR3 protein is CASSPEYKDTQYF. The CDR3 DNA follows: TGTGCCAGCAGTCCCGAATACAAAGATACGCAGTATTTT. V usage is TRBV2 and J usage is TRBJ2-3; D is undetermined. V lost 5 bases and J 5 bases, leaving 11 bases between the germline ends. The CDR3 sequence is 13 residues long. From germline, CDR1 is SNHLY and CDR2 FYNNEI.

The chain couples TRBV7-3 to TRBJ2-1, with D maybe TRBD1 (5 bases). Germline lookup yields CDR1 SGHTA and CDR2 FQGTGA. V was shortened by 7 bases and J by 6 bases, with 22 bases between the two germline ends. CDR3 size: 16 residues. CDR3 bases: TGTGCCAGCATCTTTAGGACAAGGCCTCCCGGCAATGAGCAGTTCTTC. Translated: CASIFRTRPPGNEQFF. The variable domain in full, completed from reference TRBV7-3 and TRBJ2-1, reads GAGVSQTPSNKVTEKGKYVELRCDPISGHTALYWYRQSLGQGPEFLIYFQGTGAADDSGLPNDRFFAVRPEGSVSTLKIQRTERGDSAVYLCASIFRTRPPGNEQFFGPGTRLTVL.

The J gene is TRBJ1-1, the V gene TRBV9, with D uncertain. The CDR3 runs 13 residues. CDR1 is SGDLS and CDR2 is YYNGEE in the germline V gene. V lost 2 bases and J lost 7, with 12 bases in between. CDR3 coding DNA: TGTGCCAGCAGCGTGACACCGGGCAGTGAAGCTTTCTTT. Translation: CASSVTPGSEAFF.